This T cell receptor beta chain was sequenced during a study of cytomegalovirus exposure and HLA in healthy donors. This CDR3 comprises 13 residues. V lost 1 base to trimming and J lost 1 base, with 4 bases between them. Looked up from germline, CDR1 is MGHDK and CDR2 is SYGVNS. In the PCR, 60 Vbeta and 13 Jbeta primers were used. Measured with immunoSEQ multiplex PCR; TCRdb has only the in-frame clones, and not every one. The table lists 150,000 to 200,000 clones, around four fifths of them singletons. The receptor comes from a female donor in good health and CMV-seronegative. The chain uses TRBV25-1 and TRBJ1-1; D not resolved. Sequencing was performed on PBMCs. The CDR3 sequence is CASSESGNTEAFF. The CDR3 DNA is TGTGCCAGCAGTGAATCAGGGAACACTGAAGCTTTCTTT.